The 17 T cell receptor beta chains below were found in one sample sequenced in a study of T cell responses to AZD1222 COVID-19 vaccine. The method was immunoSEQ multiplex PCR; TCRdb's version includes in-frame clones alone and lacks a portion of them. Of fewer than 130,000 clones listed, roughly 90% were seen once; the top ten hold 15%. The sample here was peripheral blood, taken 28 days after the second AZD1222 dose. The receptors stem from an adult who received the AZD1222 COVID-19 vaccine.

The V and J genes are TRBV7-9 and TRBJ1-5, with no clear D. The V and J ends lost 1 base and 4 bases respectively, with 11 bases between them. The CDR3 has 15 residues. Germline V gene lookup returns CDR1 SEHNR and CDR2 FQNEAQ (reference sequence). This CDR3 reads CASSLGGSSNQPQHF. The CDR3, as DNA: TGTGCCAGCAGCTTAGGCGGCAGTTCAAATCAGCCCCAGCATTTT.

The J gene is TRBJ2-3, the V gene TRBV20-1, with 8 bases that match TRBD2. Unmatched junction bases numbered 7, after V lost 3 bases and J lost 2 bases. Germline CDR1 DFQATT, CDR2 SNEGSKA (reference sequence). This CDR3 has 15 residues. The CDR3: CSASRAGELTDTQYF. CDR3 DNA: TGCAGTGCTAGTAGAGCGGGGGAGCTCACAGATACGCAGTATTTT.

The sample holds one count of this clone. The chain uses TRBV16 and TRBJ1-2; D perhaps matches TRBD1 (6 bases). The CDR3 extends over 13 amino acids. Germline CDR1 and CDR2: KGHSY and FQNENV. Trimming removed 4 bases at V and 8 bases at J, with 14 bases between. The CDR3: CASSPPLGGGYTF. DNA of the CDR3: TGTGCCAGCAGCCCCCCCCTGGGGGGCGGCTACACCTTC. The full variable domain, in which reference TRBV16 and TRBJ1-2 provide the parts outside the CDR3, is GEEVAQTPKHLVRGEGQKAKLYCAPIKGHSYVFWYQQVLKNEFKFLISFQNENVFDETGMPKERFSAKCLPNSPCSLEIQATKLEDSAVYFCASSPPLGGGYTFGSGTRLTVV.

J is TRBJ1-1 and V is TRBV6-5, with a tentative D call TRBD1 (5 bases). Germline-derived CDR1 and CDR2 are MNHEY and SVGAGI. The CDR3 has 15 residues. Deletions cut 7 bases from V and 4 bases from J, with 19 bases between. CDR3 sequence reads: CASKRFWGSATEAFF. Written as DNA, the CDR3 is TGTGCCAGCAAGAGGTTTTGGGGCTCGGCCACTGAAGCTTTCTTT.

The chain links TRBV5-1 to TRBJ1-1; D unclear. This CDR3 has 14 amino acids. The germline V gene has CDR1 SGHRS and CDR2 YFSETQ. The V end lost 0 bases, the J end lost 1 base, and 7 bases lay between the germline ends. The CDR3 DNA reads TGCGCCAGCAGCTTGGACGGGCAGAACACTGAAGCTTTCTTT. This codes for CASSLDGQNTEAFF. The entire variable domain, with the rest obtained from reference TRBV5-1 and TRBJ1-1, is as follows: KAGVTQTPRYLIKTRGQQVTLSCSPISGHRSVSWYQQTPGQGLQFLFEYFSETQRNKGNFPGRFSGRQFSNSRSEMNVSTLELGDSALYLCASSLDGQNTEAFFGQGTRLTVV.

The chain combines TRBV6-5 with TRBJ2-7; the D is unclear. Germline-derived CDR1 and CDR2 are MNHEY and SVGAGI. There are 15 residues in the CDR3. Trimming removed 0 bases at V and 2 bases at J, with 11 bases between. The CDR3 loop reads CASSYSEKMAYEQYF. CDR3 bases: TGTGCCAGCAGTTACTCGGAGAAAATGGCCTACGAGCAGTACTTC.

This clone appeared once. The chain recombines TRBV27 with TRBJ2-7, with 9 bases fitting TRBD2. Germline V gene lookup returns CDR1 MNHEY and CDR2 SMNVEV (reference sequence). The CDR3 is made up of 15 amino acids. The V gene end was trimmed by 6 bases and the J gene end by 3 bases; junction bases not matched to a gene: 9. The CDR3 region has the DNA TGTGCCAGCAGACCCGGACTAGCGAGCAACTACGAGCAGTACTTC. The encoded protein is CASRPGLASNYEQYF.

This clone was recorded only once. The chain couples TRBV6-6 to TRBJ1-1; 7 bases fit TRBD1. Germline V gene sequence: CDR1 MNHNY, CDR2 SVGAGI (reference sequence). The CDR3 is made up of 14 amino acids. With V trimmed by 6 bases and J by 1 base, 5 bases remained unmatched. The CDR3 loop is CASRPRQGNTEAFF. The CDR3 DNA sequence: TGTGCCAGCAGGCCTCGACAGGGGAACACTGAAGCTTTCTTT.

The chain's CDR3 is CASSPPRASGGKYNEQFF. The CDR3 DNA is TGTGCCAGCTCACCACCGCGGGCTAGCGGAGGAAAGTACAATGAGCAGTTCTTC. The rearrangement links TRBV18 to TRBJ2-1; TRBD2 matches at 7 bases. The length of the CDR3 is 18 residues. J lost 4 bases, V lost 0 bases, and 12 bases had no gene match. The V gene's germline CDR1 is KGHSH and CDR2 LQKENI.

The rearrangement links TRBV3-1 (or the pseudogene TRBV3-2) to TRBJ2-5; D remains unclear. Per germline, CDR1 LGHDT and CDR2 YNNKEL (reference sequence). The CDR3 length is 13 residues. The V gene lost 4 bases and the J gene lost 4 bases, with 10 bases spanning the gap. CDR3 bases: TGTGCCAGCAGCCTGGGCAGCCGAGAGACCCAGTACTTC. Its translation: CASSLGSRETQYF.

The chain has TRBV11-2 and TRBJ2-7, with 9 nucleotides matching TRBD2. Germline V gene data show CDR1 as SGHAT and CDR2 as FQNNGV. V was pared by 1 base and J by 4 bases, with 5 bases of the junction left unmatched. The CDR3 has 15 residues. The CDR3 DNA sequence: TGTGCCAGCAGCTTAGTGGTTAGCGGGAGTTACGAGCAGTACTTC. Translated, it gives CASSLVVSGSYEQYF.

This clone occurred a few times. The rearrangement uses TRBV6-6 and TRBJ1-6, with 7 bases lining up with TRBD1. J lost 7 bases, V lost 7 bases, and 7 bases had no gene match. CDR1 is MNHNY and CDR2 is SVGAGI in the germline V gene (reference sequence). The CDR3 consists of 14 residues. The CDR3: CASTPGDRNSPLHF. In nucleotides, the CDR3 is TGTGCCAGCACCCCGGGGGACAGAAATTCACCCCTCCACTTT.

The chain has TRBV5-1 and TRBJ2-7; TRBD2 agrees at 8 bases. The length of the CDR3 is 14 residues. J gave up 7 bases and V 0 bases, and 6 bases lay outside the gene matches. The germline CDR1 and CDR2 sequences are SGHRS and YFSETQ. The CDR3 is CASSLDRLAWEQYF. Here the CDR3 DNA reads TGCGCCAGCAGCTTGGACCGACTAGCGTGGGAGCAGTACTTC.

The chain has TRBV2 and TRBJ1-4; the match to TRBD1 covers 8 bases. The CDR3 is 14 residues long. Germline loops: CDR1 SNHLY, CDR2 FYNNEI. V shed 6 bases, J shed 11 bases, and the junction held 11 bases outside the gene matches. The CDR3 DNA reads as TGTGCCAGCAGAGGAGGACAGGGACTCGGGAAACTGTTTTTT. It encodes CASRGGQGLGKLFF.

V and J are TRBV15 and TRBJ1-5, with D tentatively TRBD1 (6 bases). The length of the CDR3 is 16 residues. Trimming took off 5 bases at V and 3 bases at J, with 17 bases between the two ends. Looked up from germline, CDR1 is LNHNV and CDR2 is YYDKDF (reference sequence). As DNA, the CDR3 is TGTGCCACCAGCCCGCAGGGGTTCGGTCCCAATCAGCCCCAGCATTTT. This translates into CATSPQGFGPNQPQHF.

The rearrangement links TRBV11-2 to TRBJ2-1; TRBD1 or TRBD2 may be the D gene (6 bases each). CDR1 is SGHAT and CDR2 is FQNNGV in the germline V gene. Deletions cut 7 bases from V and 0 bases from J, with 16 bases between. This CDR3 comprises 16 residues. The CDR3 region is CASTLLGGSSYNEQFF. CDR3 DNA sequence: TGTGCCAGCACTCTCCTAGGGGGGAGCTCCTACAATGAGCAGTTCTTC.

The rearrangement links TRBV5-1 to TRBJ1-1; possibly TRBD1 for D (5 bases). This CDR3 is built from 13 residues. Germline V CDR1 and CDR2: SGHRS, YFSETQ. Trimming stripped 2 bases from V and 1 base from J, with 6 bases between. The CDR3 coding sequence is TGCGCCAGCAGCTTAACAGGGAACACTGAAGCTTTCTTT. This sequence encodes CASSLTGNTEAFF.